This T cell receptor beta chain appears in the sequencing data of a study of PD-1 blockade in classical Hodgkin lymphoma. Study results and limitations: Compared with healthy donors, newly diagnosed patients reportedly showed lower baseline TCR diversity. CD4+ TCR diversity, unlike CD8+, climbed significantly by C4D1. Patients newly diagnosed and complete responders had comparable baseline diversity.

Assay: immunoSEQ multiplex PCR; the TCRdb copy retains only in-frame clones and omits some. The sample lists 21,000 or so clones, about four fifths occurring once. With regard to this clone: Its antigen is as yet unknown.

CDR1 is MNHEY, CDR2 SVGAGI, per germline. This CDR3 has 15 residues. Trimming took off 2 bases at V and 4 bases at J, with 14 bases between the two ends. After autologous stem cell transplantation all patients relapsed, and prior brentuximab vedotin exposure differed between cohorts. This TCR was recovered from a human donor with classical Hodgkin lymphoma. The J gene is TRBJ1-2, the V gene TRBV6-5; perhaps TRBD1 as D (5 bases). Specimen: peripheral blood mononuclear cells (PBMCs), collected before the second cycle of nivolumab. The CDR3 loop is CASSYIGGGVYGYTF. For the CDR3, the DNA is TGTGCCAGCAGTTACATCGGGGGAGGAGTCTATGGCTACACCTTC.